The next 5 T cell receptor beta chains were all read from a single sample in a study of Ad26.COV2.S vaccination and SARS-CoV-2 variants listed by TCRdb under 2021. Libraries were prepared through the immunoSEQ multiplex PCR assay. In TCRdb, the immuneACCESS table is reduced to in-frame sequences with V and J assigned. These tables do not hold every clone; where another copy was compared, an unresolved V gene accounts for under half, and the others remain unexplained. Within this sample are hundreds of thousands of clones, with 80% to 90% of them counted one time only. The leading ten clones occupy about 1.5% of the sample. In the paper's terms, the treatment or condition label means: about 20 received Ad26.COV2.S at low or high dose, single or two shots; a few received placebo; per-sample allocation not given. For vaccine and placebo recipients, the sequenced repertoires came from samples collected on day 63 after the first injection.

The sample was peripheral blood, taken in a trial of Ad26.COV2.S vaccine versus placebo. The source is a person aged 18-65 years who received the Ad26.COV2.S COVID-19 vaccine or a placebo.

The rearrangement links TRBV5-4 to TRBJ2-7; possibly TRBD1 for D (6 bases). Trimming pared 0 bases from V and 0 bases from J, leaving 10 bases between. Germline V gene data show CDR1 as SGHNT and CDR2 as YYREEE (reference sequence). The CDR3 is 15 residues long. The chain's CDR3 is CASSLETGPSYEQYF. CDR3 coding DNA: TGTGCCAGCAGCTTGGAGACAGGTCCCTCCTACGAGCAGTACTTC.

The chain has TRBV6-2 or TRBV6-3 and TRBJ2-1, with D possibly TRBD2 on 6 matching bases. The CDR3 sequence is 16 residues long. The germline gives CDR1 MNHEY, CDR2 SVGEGT. The V end was cut by 4 bases, the J end by 8 bases, with 21 bases between. The CDR3 sequence: CASSWFVTRTNHEQFF. The CDR3 region has the DNA TGTGCCAGCAGTTGGTTCGTGACTAGGACGAACCATGAGCAGTTCTTC.

The gene calls are TRBV18 and TRBJ2-1; D might be TRBD2 (5 bases). This CDR3 has 13 amino acids. V lost 4 bases and J lost 7, with 11 bases in between. The germline CDR1 and CDR2 sequences are KGHSH and LQKENI. DNA for the CDR3: TGTGCCAGCTCACTAGCAGAGGGAAATGAGCAGTTCTTC. Translated, it gives CASSLAEGNEQFF.

The V call is TRBV9, the J call TRBJ1-2; D is possibly TRBD1 (5 bases). The length of the CDR3 is 13 residues. Germline V gene data show CDR1 as SGDLS and CDR2 as YYNGEE. V lost 4 bases and J 5 bases, leaving 12 bases between the germline ends. The CDR3 DNA is TGTGCCAGCAGCCAACAGGATCATTATGGCTACACCTTC. Translation gives CASSQQDHYGYTF.

This sequence joins TRBV3-1 (or the pseudogene TRBV3-2) and TRBJ2-1; 8 nucleotides match TRBD2. V was pared by 4 bases and J by 4 bases, with 6 bases of the junction left unmatched. The CDR3 consists of 15 residues. CDR1 is LGHDT and CDR2 is YNNKEL in the germline V gene (reference sequence). CDR3 amino acids: CASSPIAGIYNEQFF. The CDR3 bases are TGTGCCAGCAGCCCAATAGCGGGGATATACAATGAGCAGTTCTTC.